A single sample is the source of the 26 T cell receptor beta chains below, sequenced in a study of CD8 T cells in ankylosing spondylitis (dated 2017 in TCRdb). Library preparation employed 5' RACE. The sequencer listed for this sample is Illumina HiSeq 2500. TCRdb reran the public reads through fastp at Q25 and MiXCR, keeping productive beta chains. Entries that share a CDR3 protein sequence are merged under the most common genes and DNA. The sample includes about 360,000 distinct CDR3 sequences, with approximately 22% observed a single time. The ten largest clonotypes hold around 13% of the sample. Sequencing used blood, either unsorted or a sorted T cell fraction (not recorded which). The origin of the receptors is a male donor with ankylosing spondylitis or in good health (not recorded which).

This clonotype occurred a few times. The chain employs TRBV7-8 and TRBJ2-5; D is perhaps TRBD1 (5 bases). This CDR3 spans 15 amino acids. Trimming took off 5 bases at V and 3 bases at J, with 16 bases between the two ends. Germline V lookup: CDR1 SGHVS, CDR2 FQNEAQ. In DNA, the CDR3 is TGTGCCAGCAGCACCGAGTGGATACAGGAAGAGACCCAGTACTTC. Its protein product is CASSTEWIQEETQYF.

V gene TRBV12-3 or TRBV12-4 combines with J gene TRBJ2-2; the match to TRBD2 covers 8 bases. V lost 7 bases to trimming and J lost 1 base; unmatched junction nucleotides: 8. This CDR3 has 16 residues. The CDR3 sequence is CASTGGRGVNTGELFF. The DNA for the CDR3 is TGTGCCAGCACGGGAGGGCGGGGGGTGAACACCGGGGAGCTGTTTTTT.

The chain recombines TRBV19 with TRBJ2-1; 10 bases align to TRBD2. Germline trimming cut 4 bases from V and 8 bases from J; bases unmatched to any gene: 2. Germline V CDR1 and CDR2: LNHDA, SQIVND (reference sequence). The CDR3 contains 13 residues. The CDR3 nucleotides are TGTGCCAGTAGTACTAGCGGGGGCTATGAGCAGTTCTTC. Translation gives CASSTSGGYEQFF.

The chain combines TRBV4-1 with TRBJ2-3, with 9 bases aligning to TRBD2. Germline trimming cut 1 base from V and 5 bases from J; bases unmatched to any gene: 4. Germline CDR1 MGHRA, CDR2 YSYEKL. The CDR3 contains 15 residues. CDR3 protein: CASSQVSGGRDTQYF. CDR3 coding DNA: TGCGCCAGCAGCCAAGTCAGCGGGGGGCGAGATACGCAGTATTTT.

The rearrangement links TRBV11-2 to TRBJ2-2; no clear D gene. The germline CDR1 and CDR2 sequences are SGHAT and FQNNGV. The CDR3 sequence is 15 residues long. Trimming left V 5 bases short and J 2 bases short, with 12 bases between. CDR3 in amino acids: CASSSPNSNTGELFF. The DNA of the CDR3 is TGTGCCAGCAGCAGCCCGAATAGCAACACCGGGGAGCTGTTTTTT.

The gene calls are TRBV11-2 and TRBJ2-5, with a tentative D call TRBD2 (6 bases). This CDR3 has 15 amino acids. Trimming pared 4 bases from V and 5 bases from J, leaving 17 bases between. The germline CDR1 and CDR2 sequences are SGHAT and FQNNGV. This CDR3 reads CASSYAGGSGETQYF. CDR3 coding DNA: TGTGCCAGCAGCTACGCAGGAGGGTCGGGTGAGACCCAGTACTTC.

This clonotype was seen once. The genes are TRBV4-1 and TRBJ2-7; D is possibly TRBD1 or TRBD2 (5 bases each). From germline, CDR1 is MGHRA and CDR2 YSYEKL. Trimming took 0 bases from V and 6 from J, leaving 12 bases between them. The length of the CDR3 is 14 residues. The CDR3 reads CASSQDVRGSEQYF. The CDR3 DNA sequence: TGCGCCAGCAGCCAAGATGTGAGGGGTAGCGAGCAGTACTTC.

V usage is TRBV27 and J usage is TRBJ2-1, with 8 bases aligning to TRBD1. CDR3 length: 18 amino acids. V shed 1 base, J shed 5 bases, and the junction held 13 bases outside the gene matches. Germline-derived CDR1 and CDR2 are MNHEY and SMNVEV (reference sequence). The DNA for the CDR3 is TGTGCCAGCAGTTTATATTTTTCCGAGACAGGGGCCGACAATGAGCAGTTCTTC. Translating gives CASSLYFSETGADNEQFF.

This rearrangement joins TRBV28 to TRBJ2-1; maybe TRBD1 (5 bases). Germline values: CDR1 MDHEN, CDR2 SYDVKM. There are 14 residues in the CDR3. The ends were cut back, 1 base at V and 7 bases at J, with 11 bases in the middle. This CDR3 is CASSLSGAGNEQFF. DNA for the CDR3: TGTGCCAGCAGTTTATCTGGAGCAGGGAATGAGCAGTTCTTC.

This clonotype has a handful of counts. The chain has TRBV7-3 and TRBJ2-1; possible D gene TRBD1, 6 bases. The CDR3 spans 16 residues. V lost 1 base and J lost 0, with 10 bases in between. Germline CDR1 and CDR2: SGHTA and FQGTGA. The CDR3 DNA reads TGTGCCAGCAGCTTAAACACAGGGAGCTCCTACAATGAGCAGTTCTTC. It yields the protein CASSLNTGSSYNEQFF. The full variable domain, rest sourced from reference TRBV7-3 and TRBJ2-1, is GAGVSQTPSNKVTEKGKYVELRCDPISGHTALYWYRQSLGQGPEFLIYFQGTGAADDSGLPNDRFFAVRPEGSVSTLKIQRTERGDSAVYLCASSLNTGSSYNEQFFGPGTRLTVL.

The V call is TRBV7-3, the J call TRBJ2-1, with D possibly TRBD1 on 5 matching bases. The CDR3 has 13 residues. The germline V gene has CDR1 SGHTA and CDR2 FQGTGA. The V and J ends lost 6 bases and 7 bases respectively, with 13 bases between them. This chain's CDR3 is CASSWGGRNEQFF. CDR3 coding DNA: TGTGCCAGCAGTTGGGGCGGTCGGAATGAGCAGTTCTTC. Full variable domain (outside the CDR3, taken from reference TRBV7-3 and TRBJ2-1): GAGVSQTPSNKVTEKGKYVELRCDPISGHTALYWYRQSLGQGPEFLIYFQGTGAADDSGLPNDRFFAVRPEGSVSTLKIQRTERGDSAVYLCASSWGGRNEQFFGPGTRLTVL.

DNA for the CDR3: TGCGCCAGCAGCGGAAGGCGGACCGAGCAGTACTTC. As protein: CASSGRRTEQYF. J is TRBJ2-7 and V is TRBV4-1; D call uncertain. Germline loops: CDR1 MGHRA, CDR2 YSYEKL. The CDR3 runs to 12 residues. Trimming shortened V by 5 bases and J by 6 bases, and 11 bases separated the two germline ends.

This clonotype came up a few times. This rearrangement joins TRBV11-2 to TRBJ2-3; no clear D. The CDR3 covers 14 residues. CDR1 and CDR2 from the germline V gene are SGHAT and FQNNGV. V lost 2 bases and J 2 bases, leaving 8 bases between the germline ends. The CDR3 spells CASSLSSYTDTQYF. The CDR3 nucleotides are TGTGCCAGCAGCTTATCTTCCTACACAGATACGCAGTATTTT.

The rearrangement joins TRBV11-2 to TRBJ2-3; 7 positions agree with TRBD2. V gave up 4 bases and J gave up 0 bases; unmatched junction bases: 7. The germline CDR1 and CDR2 sequences are SGHAT and FQNNGV. This CDR3 spans 16 amino acids. CDR3 nucleotide sequence: TGTGCCAGCAGCTCTCTAGCGGCCCGGAGCACAGATACGCAGTATTTT. Amino acids: CASSSLAARSTDTQYF. Supplemented by reference TRBV11-2 and TRBJ2-3, the full variable domain reads EAGVAQSPRYKIIEKRQSVAFWCNPISGHATLYWYQQILGQGPKLLIQFQNNGVVDDSQLPKDRFSAERLKGVDSTLKIQPAKLEDSAVYLCASSSLAARSTDTQYFGPGTRLTVL.

The chain is built from TRBV4-1 and TRBJ2-1; D may be TRBD1 (6 bases). Germline-derived CDR1 and CDR2 are MGHRA and YSYEKL. V was shortened by 3 bases and J by 3 bases, with 18 bases between the two germline ends. CDR3 length: 17 amino acids. CDR3 region: CASSQVVAGALYNEQFF. Written as DNA, the CDR3 is TGCGCCAGCAGCCAGGTGGTGGCAGGGGCCCTCTACAATGAGCAGTTCTTC.

This chain connects TRBV12-3 or TRBV12-4 to TRBJ2-5, with TRBD1 matching 9 bases. The V and J ends lost 4 bases and 5 bases, in that order; junction bases with no gene match: 8. This CDR3 spans 15 amino acids. As DNA, the CDR3 is TGTGCCAGCAGTTCACGGACAGGGGTGAGGGAGACCCAGTACTTC. Protein product: CASSSRTGVRETQYF.

This clonotype was picked up a small number of times. The CDR3: CASIDSGTANQPQHF. In nucleotides, the CDR3 is TGTGCCAGCATCGACTCCGGGACAGCCAATCAGCCCCAGCATTTT. The chain recombines TRBV12-3 or TRBV12-4 with TRBJ1-5; 7 positions match TRBD1. Trimming took 7 bases from V and 3 from J; bases not matched to a gene: 9. The CDR3 spans 15 residues.

The CDR3 here is CASSLVWSEQFF. CDR3 coding DNA: TGTGCCAGCAGCTTAGTATGGTCGGAGCAGTTCTTC. The V call is TRBV7-2, the J call TRBJ2-1; D ambiguous. Trimming pared 1 base from V and 10 bases from J, leaving 8 bases between. The CDR3 sequence is 12 residues long. Germline values: CDR1 SGHTA, CDR2 FQGNSA.

This rearrangement joins TRBV6-5 to TRBJ2-1, with D perhaps matching TRBD1 or TRBD2 (5 bases each). Trimming removed 6 bases from V and 8 bases from J, with 20 bases in between. Looked up from germline, CDR1 is MNHEY and CDR2 is SVGAGI. This CDR3 contains 15 residues. The CDR3 here is CASSGVGERIDEQFF. For the CDR3, the DNA is TGTGCCAGCAGCGGCGTGGGGGAGCGCATCGATGAGCAGTTCTTC.

This clonotype appeared a few times. This sequence joins TRBV7-8 and TRBJ1-1; possibly TRBD1 for D (6 bases). Germline lookup yields CDR1 SGHVS and CDR2 FQNEAQ. The CDR3 has 17 residues. The V end was cut by 5 bases, the J end by 3 bases, with 22 bases between. The CDR3 here is CASSLLQGRVRDTEAFF. Written as DNA, the CDR3 is TGTGCCAGCAGCCTACTACAGGGTCGTGTACGCGACACTGAAGCTTTCTTT.

This clonotype was detected only a few times. As DNA, the CDR3 is TGCAGTGCTAGAGGGGGCGGAACCTACGAGCAGTACTTC. Translating it yields CSARGGGTYEQYF. The chain couples TRBV20-1 to TRBJ2-7; possible D gene TRBD1, 5 bases. CDR3 size: 13 residues. The germline V gene has CDR1 DFQATT and CDR2 SNEGSKA (reference sequence). V lost 1 base and J 2 bases, leaving 9 bases between the germline ends.

This rearrangement joins TRBV12-3 or TRBV12-4 to TRBJ2-1, with 10 bases that match TRBD2. This CDR3 is 16 amino acids long. After removal of 5 bases from V and 7 bases from J, the junction contained 11 bases not matched to a gene. CDR3 residues: CASSPVPSGGQNEQFF. CDR3 in DNA: TGTGCCAGCAGTCCAGTCCCTAGCGGGGGCCAAAATGAGCAGTTCTTC.

The rearrangement links TRBV5-1 to TRBJ2-7; possible D gene TRBD2, 6 bases. The germline V and J ends were trimmed by 0 bases and 2 bases, with 15 bases remaining between them. The CDR3 sequence is 16 residues long. Germline CDR1 is SGHRS and CDR2 is YFSETQ. The CDR3 spells CASSLDYSGPPYEQYF. In nucleotides, the CDR3 is TGCGCCAGCAGCTTGGATTATAGCGGACCCCCCTACGAGCAGTACTTC.

This clonotype was seen more than once but under ten times. The chain is built from TRBV20-1 and TRBJ2-7; D uncertain. V lost 0 bases and J 4 bases, leaving 10 bases between the germline ends. This CDR3 region has 13 residues. Germline lookup yields CDR1 DFQATT and CDR2 SNEGSKA (reference sequence). This CDR3 is CSARDLGQYEQYF. The CDR3 DNA is TGCAGTGCTAGAGATCTCGGCCAATACGAGCAGTACTTC.

The chain uses TRBV14 and TRBJ2-3, with D perhaps matching TRBD2 (6 bases). CDR3 length: 15 amino acids. From germline, CDR1 is SGHDN and CDR2 FVKESK. The V gene lost 2 bases and the J gene lost 4 bases, with 13 bases spanning the gap. In nucleotides, the CDR3 is TGTGCCAGCAGCCAACCAGGGACGGGGGCAGATACGCAGTATTTT. It is translated as CASSQPGTGADTQYF. Variable domain in full (rest from reference TRBV14 and TRBJ2-3): EAGVTQFPSHSVIEKGQTVTLRCDPISGHDNLYWYRRVMGKEIKFLLHFVKESKQDESGMPNNRFLAERTGGTYSTLKVQPAELEDSGVYFCASSQPGTGADTQYFGPGTRLTVL.

Many counts were recorded for this clonotype. The chain carries TRBV12-3 or TRBV12-4 and TRBJ2-7; possibly TRBD2 for D (6 bases). The CDR3 spans 13 residues. The V gene lost 5 bases and the J gene lost 4 bases, with 12 bases spanning the gap. CDR3 amino acids: CASSLNRGYEQYF. The DNA for the CDR3 is TGTGCCAGCAGTCTCAACCGGGGGTACGAGCAGTACTTC.